This T cell receptor beta chain was sequenced for a study of T cells in Graves' hyperthyroidism and ophthalmopathy (dated by TCRdb to the late 2010s). With respect to the entire study: Peripheral blood samples were taken at initial diagnosis, before any treatment was given. A discovery cohort of roughly 100 patients, approximately 45 with Graves' ophthalmopathy and approximately 60 with stable Graves' hyperthyroidism, was used to find distinguishing TCR V-J signatures. An independent validation cohort of around 19 hyperthyroidism patients and roughly 16 patients who later progressed to ophthalmopathy tested prospective prediction of ophthalmopathy. The roughly 90 discovery patients were divided at random into training and test sets in a 7:3 ratio. In about 6 Graves' hyperthyroidism patients, the study also compared T-cell repertoires from thyroid tissue with T-cell repertoires from blood. Once sampling was done, hyperthyroidism patients were given methimazole at a starting dose of 30 mg daily, whereas ophthalmopathy patients were given high-dose intravenous methylprednisolone. TCR Vbeta CDR3 sequencing of 135 peripheral blood samples (under 45 ophthalmopathy, 70 to 85 hyperthyroidism and roughly 17 progressor patients) is reported in the paper.

The trim is 0 bases for V and 2 bases for J, with a gap of 14 bases between the germline ends. The CDR3 goes from the cysteine to the phenylalanine over 16 residues. Only CDR3 DNA is held: 48 bases, read in frame from base 1. Sequences MGHRA (CDR1) and YSYEKL (CDR2) are obtained from the germline V gene. Note on this clonotype: Its specific antigen is unknown. No base qualities exist here, and no much larger clone lies one base off it.

The TCR beta CDR3 regions were amplified from RNA transcripts. For the first round of RT-PCR on the TCR CDR3, the HTBI primer set was used together with the Qiagen OneStep RT-PCR kit. The libraries were constructed in a second round of multiplex PCR and then size-selected and purified. The libraries were sequenced on an Illumina HiSeq2000 using paired-end 100 bp reads. As for the original processing: Raw data were processed with SOAPnuke, discarding reads with adapters, uncalled bases, mean Phred below 15, or no exact constant-primer or identifier match. High-quality paired reads were merged with COPE v1.2.5, and unique nucleotide sequences were defined as clonotypes. MiTCR v1.1 was used to align clonotypes to the IMGT TRBV, TRBD and TRBJ reference segments. Only V-J combinations with frequency above 0.0001, covering about 99% of repertoires, were analysed. The TCS score was defined as the ratio of F50 (clonal expansion) to E x V (chaos), calculated using BLOSUM62-based TCRdist between CDR3 peptides within each V-J. Welch's t-statistics and random forest reduced some 510 V-J features to 13, which were used in a naive Bayes classifier (R e1071). Using fastp at Q25 and MiXCR, TCRdb reprocessed the public reads and kept productive beta chains. Rows are combined by CDR3 protein, so each entry shows the most common genes and DNA. In this record, the V and J calls reflect TCRdb's handling and not the investigators' own analysis. This sample has roughly 280,000 distinct CDR3 sequences in its table, and roughly 22% of those were observed once. Around two thirds of the sample lies in the top ten.

On the study overall, not on this receptor specifically: Ophthalmopathy was separated from stable hyperthyroidism by a 13 V-J signature model, with over 85% sensitivity and about 84% specificity obtained in cross-validation and 80%/75% obtained in testing. Most expanded thyroid clonotypes (frequency above 0.001) were also detected in blood, suggesting blood repertoires may reflect thyroid immune responses. Sample size was not statistically predetermined, and investigators were not blinded to group allocation. In validation, progression to ophthalmopathy was predicted by the model with about 70% sensitivity and 72% to 85% specificity, a median of around 6.5 months before onset.

Moderately to severely active disease, a Clinical Activity Score of at least 3, a NOSPECS grade of at least 4, and a duration under 3 months were present in ophthalmopathy patients. Any patient with an uncontrolled infection, another autoimmune disease, pregnancy or lactation was excluded. Diagnoses relied on clinical symptoms, serum thyroxine and TRAb, thyroid ultrasound and orbital computed tomography. PBMCs were isolated from about 9.1 ml of fresh peripheral blood by Ficoll-Paque density gradient centrifugation. Trizol reagent was used to extract total RNA, and RNA quality was then checked on an Agilent 2100 Bioanalyzer.

The V and J genes are TRBV4-1 and TRBJ2-7, with no D gene named confidently. The sequence derives from a man aged 25-45 years with Graves' ophthalmopathy. The sample taken for sequencing was blood. The DNA reads as follows: TGCGCCAGCAGCCAAGATGAGGCGGTTGGCACCTACGAGCAGTACTTC. Translation gives CASSQDEAVGTYEQYF.